The entry that follows covers one TCR beta chain sequence. In the authors' methods: Estimated nucleated cell counts came from reference gene primer amplification. The protocol was immunoSEQ multiplex PCR, while the TCRdb copy is restricted to in-frame clones and leaves out a portion. V, J and clone size were drawn from that table, and D and trimming were deduced from the DNA. The sample holds about 92,000 clones, around 85% seen once. The data originate from a study of blood T cell repertoires in COVID-19. Study-level information: COVID-19 samples, acute and convalescent, were from the United States, Italy and Spain. T cells, B-cell-depleted T cells, or PBMCs supplied cDNA or gDNA.

Germline CDR1 and CDR2: MNHEY and SVGEGT. The CDR3 length is 15 residues. Trimming cost V 5 bases and J 5 bases; bases outside gene matches: 10. The TCR originated in a human donor in a cohort sampled during active COVID-19. J is TRBJ2-7 and V is TRBV6-2 or TRBV6-3; 9 positions match TRBD2. Sequencing was carried out using peripheral blood. The CDR3 reads CASSRSGSSGNEQYF. The CDR3 DNA is TGTGCCAGCAGTCGTAGCGGGAGCTCGGGAAACGAGCAGTACTTC.